Here is one T cell receptor (beta chain) with its context. Its specificity is unknown. The data originate from a study of cytomegalovirus exposure and HLA in healthy donors. General study results and limits: Later, TCR association rates were found to vary by HLA locus, highest for DRB1 and lowest for HLA-C. In a later analysis, parvovirus B19, influenza, CMV and Epstein-Barr virus appeared linked to several top co-occurrence clusters.

Germline CDR1 and CDR2: SGHAT and FQNNGV. The V and J ends lost 4 bases and 6 bases, in that order; junction bases with no gene match: 9. The CDR3 has 14 residues. Primers for the PCR totalled 60 Vbeta and 13 Jbeta. The data were produced by immunoSEQ multiplex PCR, yet TCRdb's version contains in-frame clones alone and is incomplete. The repertoire consists of fewer than 250,000 clones, with roughly 80% occurring once and the leading ten covering roughly 6%. The receptor comes from a man aged 40-55 years in good health and CMV-seropositive. The chain joins TRBV11-2 to TRBJ2-7; 7 bases align to TRBD1. Sequenced input: PBMCs. The CDR3 protein is CASSSAGTVSEQYF. The CDR3, as DNA: TGTGCCAGCAGCTCCGCCGGGACAGTAAGCGAGCAGTACTTC. Drawing the rest from reference TRBV11-2 and TRBJ2-7, the complete variable domain is EAGVAQSPRYKIIEKRQSVAFWCNPISGHATLYWYQQILGQGPKLLIQFQNNGVVDDSQLPKDRFSAERLKGVDSTLKIQPAKLEDSAVYLCASSSAGTVSEQYFGPGTRLTVT.